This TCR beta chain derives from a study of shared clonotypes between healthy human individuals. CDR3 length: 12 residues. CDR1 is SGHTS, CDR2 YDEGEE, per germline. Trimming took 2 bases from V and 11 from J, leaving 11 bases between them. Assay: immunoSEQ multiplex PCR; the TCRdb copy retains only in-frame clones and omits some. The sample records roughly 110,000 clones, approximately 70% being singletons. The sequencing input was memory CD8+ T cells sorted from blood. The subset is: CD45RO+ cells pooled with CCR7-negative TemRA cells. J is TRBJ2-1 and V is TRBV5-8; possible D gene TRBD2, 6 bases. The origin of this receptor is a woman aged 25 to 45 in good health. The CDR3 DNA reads TGTGCCAGCAGCTTAGGGCTAGCGAAGCAGTTCTTC. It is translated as CASSLGLAKQFF.